The 17 T cell receptor beta chains below come from one sample, sequenced in a study of blood T cell repertoires in COVID-19. The method was immunoSEQ multiplex PCR; TCRdb's version includes in-frame clones alone and lacks a portion of them. The table includes over 250,000 clones, more than 75% detected once. Input material: peripheral blood. The receptors were sampled from a woman in her thirties or forties who had recovered from COVID-19.

This chain joins TRBV3-1 (or the pseudogene TRBV3-2) and TRBJ1-2; 7 bases agree with TRBD1. J lost 4 bases, V lost 0 bases, and 5 bases had no gene match. Germline assignment: CDR1 LGHDT and CDR2 YNNKEL (reference sequence). The CDR3 loop spans 15 amino acids. CDR3 in amino acids: CASSQDTGAGYGYTF. The CDR3 nucleotides are TGTGCCAGCAGCCAAGATACAGGGGCCGGCTATGGCTACACCTTC.

This chain uses TRBV30 with TRBJ1-6, with TRBD1 identical over 8 bases. CDR1 and CDR2 (germline): GTSNPN, SVGIG (reference sequence). The junction had 8 bases not matched to a gene; V was cut back by 1 base and J by 9 bases. The CDR3 sequence is 15 residues long. CDR3 DNA: TGTGCCTGGAGTGGACAGGGGTTTAGGGTTTCACCCCTCCACTTT. Its translation is CAWSGQGFRVSPLHF.

The chain uses TRBV9 and TRBJ2-1, with a weak D call TRBD1 (5 bases). Germline-derived CDR1 and CDR2 are SGDLS and YYNGEE. CDR3 size: 15 residues. Trimming removed 4 bases from V and 2 bases from J, with 13 bases in between. This CDR3 is CASSPVPGPYNEQFF. CDR3 bases: TGTGCCAGCAGCCCCGTCCCAGGGCCCTACAATGAGCAGTTCTTC.

This chain connects TRBV3-1 (or the pseudogene TRBV3-2) to TRBJ1-1, with D maybe TRBD1 (5 bases). The CDR3 is made up of 15 amino acids. The germline V gene has CDR1 LGHDT and CDR2 YNNKEL (reference sequence). V lost 3 bases, J lost 4 bases, and 15 bases lay in between. CDR3: CASSHPGRVTTEAFF. In DNA form, the CDR3 reads TGTGCCAGCAGCCACCCCGGCAGGGTGACCACTGAAGCTTTCTTT.

The rearrangement links TRBV24-1 to TRBJ2-7; a possible D gene is TRBD1 (5 bases). V was trimmed by 4 bases and J by 0 bases, leaving 18 bases between them. The CDR3 runs to 17 residues. Germline CDR1 reads KGHDR; CDR2 reads SFDVKD. CDR3 residues: CATSDPDSPTSSYEQYV. In nucleotides, the CDR3 is TGTGCCACCAGTGACCCCGACAGTCCCACGAGCTCCTACGAGCAGTACGTC.

The rearrangement joins TRBV10-2 to TRBJ2-3; D possibly corresponds to TRBD2 (6 bases). The germline V gene has CDR1 WSHSY and CDR2 SAAADI. Trimming shortened V by 8 bases and J by 1 base, and 13 bases separated the two germline ends. This CDR3 has 14 amino acids. CDR3 region: CASPGRDRTDTQYF. As DNA, the CDR3 is TGCGCCAGCCCCGGGCGGGACCGCACAGATACGCAGTATTTT.

V is TRBV4-2 and J is TRBJ2-2, with a tentative D call TRBD2 (7 bases). V was trimmed by 4 bases and J by 6 bases, leaving 12 bases between them. The CDR3 sequence is 14 residues long. The germline gives CDR1 LGHNA, CDR2 YNFKEQ. The CDR3 bases are TGTGCCAGCAGCCCCGGAGGGGGGGCCGGGGAGCTGTTTTTT. Its translation is CASSPGGGAGELFF.

This chain uses TRBV7-3 with TRBJ2-3; TRBD2 matches 13 bases. CDR1 and CDR2 from the germline V gene are SGHTA and FQGTGA. The CDR3 spans 16 residues. V lost 4 bases to trimming and J lost 8 bases; unmatched junction nucleotides: 9. Here the CDR3 DNA reads TGTGCCAGCAGCTCGGGACTAGCGGGAACAGGGGTTACGCAGTATTTT. Protein product: CASSSGLAGTGVTQYF. The whole variable domain, filled in from reference TRBV7-3 and TRBJ2-3, reads GAGVSQTPSNKVTEKGKYVELRCDPISGHTALYWYRQSLGQGPEFLIYFQGTGAADDSGLPNDRFFAVRPEGSVSTLKIQRTERGDSAVYLCASSSGLAGTGVTQYFGPGTRLTVL.

The chain recombines TRBV4-2 with TRBJ2-7; 7 bases line up with TRBD2. The CDR3 is 14 residues long. Per the germline V gene, CDR1 is LGHNA and CDR2 is YNFKEQ. Trimming cost V 4 bases and J 0 bases; bases outside gene matches: 3. The CDR3, as DNA: TGTGCCAGCAGCCGAGGGACTAACTCCTACGAGCAGTACTTC. This codes for CASSRGTNSYEQYF.

This clone was detected only once. The V gene is TRBV6-6, the J gene TRBJ2-7; 7 nucleotides match TRBD2. Germline CDR1 reads MNHNY; CDR2 reads SVGAGI (reference sequence). Trimming took 11 bases from V and 0 from J; bases not matched to a gene: 4. The CDR3 totals 12 residues. The CDR3 is CAPPGGSYEQYV. DNA of the CDR3: TGTGCCCCCCCGGGAGGCTCCTACGAGCAGTACGTC.

The chain recombines TRBV6-5 with TRBJ2-7; perhaps TRBD2 as D (6 bases). Trimming left V 0 bases short and J 0 bases short, with 9 bases between. The CDR3 contains 15 residues. Germline lookup yields CDR1 MNHEY and CDR2 SVGAGI. The CDR3 sequence is CASSYSRGASYEQYF. CDR3 nucleotides: TGTGCCAGCAGTTACTCCCGCGGGGCCTCCTACGAGCAGTACTTC.

DNA for the CDR3: TGTGCCAGTAGTATTGATGCAGGCGGGGCGGGGGTCTACAATGAGCAGTTCTTC. This sequence encodes CASSIDAGGAGVYNEQFF. J is TRBJ2-1 and V is TRBV19; 7 bases agree with TRBD2. Trimming removed 3 bases from V and 3 bases from J; junction bases left unmatched: 14. CDR1 and CDR2 (germline): LNHDA, SQIVND (reference sequence). This CDR3 spans 18 amino acids.

The J gene is TRBJ1-6, the V gene TRBV25-1, with TRBD1 matching over 7 bases. Germline-derived CDR1 and CDR2 are MGHDK and SYGVNS. J lost 0 bases, V lost 6 bases, and 5 bases had no gene match. The CDR3 runs 16 residues. The CDR3 region is CASSRQGNSYNSPLHF. CDR3 sequence (DNA): TGTGCCAGCAGCCGACAGGGAAACTCCTATAATTCACCCCTCCACTTT.

This chain joins TRBV14 and TRBJ2-7; maybe TRBD2 (5 bases). The V end was cut by 4 bases, the J end by 0 bases, with 10 bases between. The CDR3 length is 14 residues. Germline CDR1 SGHDN, CDR2 FVKESK. CDR3 amino acids: CASSRLGSSYEQYV. The CDR3 DNA reads as TGTGCCAGCAGCCGCTTGGGGAGCTCCTACGAGCAGTACGTC.

This chain connects TRBV19 to TRBJ2-5, with D possibly being TRBD2 (5 bases). Germline V CDR1 and CDR2: LNHDA, SQIVND (reference sequence). The CDR3 length is 14 residues. V gave up 10 bases and J gave up 4 bases, with 19 bases separating them. The CDR3 DNA reads as TGTGCCACTTTCGGAGGACGCCCCCGAGAGACCCAGTACTTC. Residues: CATFGGRPRETQYF.

Of note for this clone: In the same sample, other DNA sequences code for this CDR3. The gene calls are TRBV4-1 and TRBJ2-3; TRBD2 is a possible D gene (5 bases). The CDR3 covers 19 residues. Trimming removed 3 bases at V and 0 bases at J, with 22 bases between. The germline gives CDR1 MGHRA, CDR2 YSYEKL. The DNA for the CDR3 is TGCGCCAGCAGCCAGGGTAGTGGGAGCCCTTCATATAGCACAGATACGCAGTATTTT. Protein: CASSQGSGSPSYSTDTQYF.

V and J are TRBV4-1 and TRBJ1-1, with D perhaps TRBD1 (6 bases). This CDR3 has 15 residues. CDR1 is MGHRA and CDR2 is YSYEKL in the germline V gene. Deletions cut 0 bases from V and 1 base from J, with 9 bases between. CDR3 residues: CASSQDARGNTEAFF. The CDR3 DNA follows: TGCGCCAGCAGCCAAGATGCCAGGGGGAACACTGAAGCTTTCTTT.